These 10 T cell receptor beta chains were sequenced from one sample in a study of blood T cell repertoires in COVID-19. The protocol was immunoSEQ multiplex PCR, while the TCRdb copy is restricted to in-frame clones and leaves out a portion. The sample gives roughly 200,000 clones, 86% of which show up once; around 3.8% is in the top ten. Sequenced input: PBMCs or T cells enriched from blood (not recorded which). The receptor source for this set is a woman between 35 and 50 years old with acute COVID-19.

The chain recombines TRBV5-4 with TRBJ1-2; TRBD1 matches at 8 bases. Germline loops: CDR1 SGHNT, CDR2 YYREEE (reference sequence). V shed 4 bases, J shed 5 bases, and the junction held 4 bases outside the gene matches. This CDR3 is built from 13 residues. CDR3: CASSVGQEYGYTF. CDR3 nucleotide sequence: TGTGCCAGCAGCGTGGGACAGGAATATGGCTACACCTTC.

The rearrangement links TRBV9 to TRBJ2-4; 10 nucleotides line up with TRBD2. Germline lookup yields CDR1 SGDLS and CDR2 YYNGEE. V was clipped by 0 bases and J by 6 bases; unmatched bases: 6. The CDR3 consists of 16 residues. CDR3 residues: CASSVAPSGGVNIQYF. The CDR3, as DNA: TGTGCCAGCAGCGTAGCTCCGAGCGGGGGGGTAAACATTCAGTACTTC.

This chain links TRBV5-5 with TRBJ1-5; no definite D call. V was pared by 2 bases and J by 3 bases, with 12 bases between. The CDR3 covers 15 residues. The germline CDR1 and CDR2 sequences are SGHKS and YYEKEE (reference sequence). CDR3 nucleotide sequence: TGTGCCAGCAGCTTATATCTACTGTCCAATCAGCCCCAGCATTTT. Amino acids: CASSLYLLSNQPQHF.

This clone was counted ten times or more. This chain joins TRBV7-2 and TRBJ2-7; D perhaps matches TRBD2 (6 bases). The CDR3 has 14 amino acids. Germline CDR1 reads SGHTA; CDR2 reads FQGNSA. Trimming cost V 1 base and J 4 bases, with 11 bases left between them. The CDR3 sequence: CASSLGRRGYEQYF. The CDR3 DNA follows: TGTGCCAGCAGCTTAGGCAGGAGGGGTTACGAGCAGTACTTC.

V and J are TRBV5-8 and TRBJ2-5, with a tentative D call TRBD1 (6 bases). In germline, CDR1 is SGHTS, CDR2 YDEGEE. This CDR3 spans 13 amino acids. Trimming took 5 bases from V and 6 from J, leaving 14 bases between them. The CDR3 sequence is CASRPTGTQTQYF. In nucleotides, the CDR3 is TGTGCCAGCAGACCAACAGGGACCCAGACCCAGTACTTC. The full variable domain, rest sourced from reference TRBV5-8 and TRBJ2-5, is EAGVTQSPTHLIKTRGQQATLRCSPISGHTSVYWYQQALGLGLQFLLWYDEGEERNRGNFPPRFSGRQFPNYSSELNVNALELEDSALYLCASRPTGTQTQYFGPGTRLLVL.

CDR3 sequence (DNA): TGCGCCAGCAGCTTGGGTAACGATCGGGACACTGAAGCTTTCTTT. It yields the protein CASSLGNDRDTEAFF. The chain is built from TRBV5-1 and TRBJ1-1; D gene unclear. This CDR3 contains 15 residues. The V end was cut by 0 bases, the J end by 3 bases, with 12 bases between. CDR1 SGHRS and CDR2 YFSETQ come from the germline V gene.

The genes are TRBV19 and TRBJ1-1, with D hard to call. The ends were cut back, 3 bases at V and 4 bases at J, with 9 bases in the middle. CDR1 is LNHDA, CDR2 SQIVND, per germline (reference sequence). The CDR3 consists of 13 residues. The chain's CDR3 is CASSMGSLTEAFF. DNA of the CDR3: TGTGCCAGTAGTATGGGCAGTCTCACTGAAGCTTTCTTT.

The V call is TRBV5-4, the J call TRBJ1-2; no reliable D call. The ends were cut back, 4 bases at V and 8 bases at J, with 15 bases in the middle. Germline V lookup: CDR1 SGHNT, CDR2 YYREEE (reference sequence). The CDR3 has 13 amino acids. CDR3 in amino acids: CASSNGSTLGYTF. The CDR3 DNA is TGTGCCAGCAGCAACGGGTCCACTTTAGGCTACACCTTC. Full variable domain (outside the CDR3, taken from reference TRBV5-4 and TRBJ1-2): ETGVTQSPTHLIKTRGQQVTLRCSSQSGHNTVSWYQQALGQGPQFIFQYYREEENGRGNFPPRFSGLQFPNYSSELNVNALELDDSALYLCASSNGSTLGYTFGSGTRLTVV.

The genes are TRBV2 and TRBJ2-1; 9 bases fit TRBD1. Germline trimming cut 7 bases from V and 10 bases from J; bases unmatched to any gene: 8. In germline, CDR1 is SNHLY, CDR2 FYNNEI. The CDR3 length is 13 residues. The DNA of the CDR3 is TGTGCCAGCACCGGGACAGGGACCTCAGAGCAGTTCTTC. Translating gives CASTGTGTSEQFF.

The CDR3 reads CAILGSSGNTIYF. CDR3 sequence (DNA): TGTGCCATCCTAGGGAGCTCTGGAAACACCATATATTTT. The V gene is TRBV2, the J gene TRBJ1-3; no firm D call. Between the trimmed V and J ends, which lost 10 bases and 0 bases, there was a span of 10 bases. The V gene's germline CDR1 is SNHLY and CDR2 FYNNEI. The CDR3 has 13 residues.